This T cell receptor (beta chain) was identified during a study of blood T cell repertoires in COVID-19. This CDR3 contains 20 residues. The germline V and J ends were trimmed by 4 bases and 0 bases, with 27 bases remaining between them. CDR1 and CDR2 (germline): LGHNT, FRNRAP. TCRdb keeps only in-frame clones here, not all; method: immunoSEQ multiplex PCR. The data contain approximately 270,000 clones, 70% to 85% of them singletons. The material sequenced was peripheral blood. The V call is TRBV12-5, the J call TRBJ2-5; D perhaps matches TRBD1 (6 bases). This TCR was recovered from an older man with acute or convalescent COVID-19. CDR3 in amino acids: CASGSLARLPGHTYQETQYF. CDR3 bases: TGTGCTAGTGGTTCGCTGGCGCGCTTACCGGGACACACGTACCAAGAGACCCAGTACTTC.